This T cell receptor beta chain was recorded in a study of beta chain features in type 1 diabetes (dated by TCRdb to 2017 to 2018). Study-wide context: Patients and healthy donors did not differ in mean age, gender distribution, total cell number or subset yield. The study compared the TCRB repertoires of sorted circulating CD4+ T cell subsets in recently diagnosed type 1 diabetes patients with those in matched healthy donors. A total of about 110 million sorted cells were examined across all samples, and the number of cells per subset was strongly correlated with RNA yield. Naive and central memory subsets were obtained from all 28 donors, but regulatory and stem cell-like memory subsets were isolated from only 8 patients and 8 healthy donors. The study at large found these results: Shorter templates might have been favored by PCR, but patient and control samples were amplified and corrected together, so both groups would have been affected equally by any skew. Naive, central memory and regulatory TCRB repertoires appeared to be more similar among patients than among healthy donors. At VDJ recombination sites, type 1 diabetes patients had fewer insertions and more deleted nucleotides, which implies abnormalities in thymic rearrangement. HLA sub-analyses involved small numbers of individuals, so any influence of HLA type on TCRB rearrangement remained unresolved. Because cDNA rather than genomic DNA was sequenced, highly expressing activated cells could have been over-represented, although no difference in activation and CD3 levels was found between groups. In all four CD4+ subsets, TCRB CDR3 length was moderately but significantly shorter in type 1 diabetes patients.

Spanning cysteine to phenylalanine, the CDR3 consists of 15 amino acids. The entry retains the CDR3 DNA only, 45 bases that are in frame from base 1. V loses 3 bases, J loses 3 bases, and the germline ends lie 12 bases apart. CDR1 and CDR2 (MDHEN, SYDVKM) derive from the germline V gene. Each donor gave one peripheral blood draw, averaging roughly 120 mL, which was collected into heparinised tubes. Using a panel that included CD45RO, CCR7, CD25, CD127, CD95 and CD27, naive, central memory, regulatory and stem cell-like memory CD4+ T cells were sorted on a BD FACSAria II. Every sorted population had a purity above 95%. PBMCs were isolated right away by Lymphoprep density gradient centrifugation and were stained directly, without culture. To minimize batch effects, samples were stained and sorted in pairs, one healthy donor with one patient per experiment. The entire amount of isolated RNA was reverse transcribed using the High Capacity cDNA Reverse Transcription Kit, so the sequenced TCRB transcripts were expressed ones. Deep immunoSEQ sequencing was applied to naive, central memory and regulatory T cell samples, giving an average of roughly 3.5 million total reads per sample. After sorted cells were lysed in RLT buffer, RNA was extracted with DNase-treated RNeasy Micro or Mini kits, with the choice depending on cell number. Each cell subset was processed on its own to prevent cross-contamination, while patient and healthy donor samples were processed together. Using the immunoSEQ multiplex PCR, TCRB sequences were amplified from cDNA into 87-bp fragments spanning the CDR3 region. Sequencing of the amplicons was performed on the Illumina HiSeq platform. In the original analysis: Synthetic template baselines were used to correct PCR bias computationally, reads within Hamming distance 2 were collapsed together, and singletons that could not be merged were discarded. Reads were aligned against IMGT so that V, D and J genes, CDR3 length and insertions or deletions at six rearrangement sites could be assigned. Within each subset, clonotype counts were normalized to the number of sorted cells before true diversity and Gini coefficients were calculated with the tcR R package. The overlap coefficient, calculated on TCRB nucleotide sequences, was used to quantify repertoire sharing. TCRdb limited this immuneACCESS table to in-frame rearrangements with V and J called. A share of clones is missing; checked studies link under half to unresolved V genes, and the rest is unexplained. V, J and clone size were drawn from that table, and D and trimming were deduced from the DNA. The sample records about 150,000 clones, approximately 8.4% of which are singletons. Of the sample, around 0.5% is held by the ten largest clones.

As to this clone: Its antigen is currently not known. The record has no base qualities; no much larger clone is one base away.

The chain is encoded by TRBV28 joined to TRBJ1-5; tentative D gene TRBD1, with 6 bases matching. The receptor was derived from a young man with type 1 diabetes. The sequenced sample consisted of central memory CD4+ T cells from blood. This receptor has the CDR3 CASSLTGQNNQPQHF. The nucleotides read TGTGCCAGCAGTTTGACCGGACAGAACAATCAGCCCCAGCATTTT.